This is a list of T cell receptor beta chains from one sample in a study of CD8+CD57+ T cells in acquired aplastic anemia. Each CDR3 protein gets one entry after TCRdb re-called the reads with MiXCR. The data show hundreds of thousands of distinct CDR3 sequences, with under 50% seen just once and 20% held by the top ten. Sequenced material: sorted CD4+, CD8+, or CD8+CD57+ T cells (not recorded which) from PBMCs. All receptors come from a human donor with aplastic anemia. The CDR3 runs from the conserved cysteine through the conserved F or W. Fields, in order: D gene, clone size, J gene, V gene, CDR3 protein, CDR3 DNA. The D gene is left open where the match is weak. Not every row has a clone size; where given, it reads once, few, many or a size class.

.,.,TRBJ2-1,TRBV10-1,CASSGLDNEQFF,TGCGCCAGCTCTGGGCTTGACAATGAGCAGTTCTTC
TRBD1,.,TRBJ1-1,TRBV2,CASRANRGRGTEAFF,TGTGCCAGCAGGGCTAACAGGGGGAGAGGCACTGAAGCTTTCTTT
.,.,TRBJ2-3,TRBV29-1,CSVAWDTQYF,TGCAGCGTCGCGTGGGATACGCAGTATTTT
.,few,TRBJ2-3,TRBV6-1,CASNRRQATDTQYF,TGTGCCAGCAATCGGCGGCAGGCAACAGATACGCAGTATTTT
TRBD2,.,TRBJ2-2,TRBV7-9,CASSPTTSGRGIGTGELFF,TGTGCCAGCAGCCCCACAACTAGCGGGAGAGGAATCGGCACCGGGGAGCTGTTTTTT
.,.,TRBJ2-7,TRBV7-9,CASSLVSTEQYF,TGTGCCAGCAGCTTAGTTAGTACCGAGCAGTACTTC
TRBD1,.,TRBJ1-3,TRBV10-3,CAISDWLLQGTGNTIYF,TGTGCCATCAGTGACTGGCTACTACAGGGGACTGGAAACACCATATATTTT
.,many,TRBJ2-7,TRBV12-5,CASGLVQGSYEQYF,TGTGCTAGTGGTTTGGTCCAGGGCTCCTACGAGCAGTACTTC
.,.,TRBJ1-3,TRBV19,CASSRASGNTIYF,TGTGCCAGTAGTAGGGCCTCTGGAAACACCATATATTTT
.,many,TRBJ1-2,TRBV12-3/TRBV12-4,CAVGMGVGYGYTF,TGTGCCGTCGGCATGGGGGTAGGGTATGGCTACACCTTC
.,many,TRBJ1-2,TRBV6-6,CASNLEGNYGYTF,TGTGCCAGCAACTTAGAAGGAAACTATGGCTACACCTTC
TRBD1,.,TRBJ1-1,TRBV2,CASKVGQGETEAFF,TGTGCCAGCAAAGTTGGACAGGGAGAGACTGAAGCTTTCTTT
TRBD1,.,TRBJ1-4,TRBV19,CASSRQGGGNEKLFF,TGTGCCAGTAGTCGACAGGGCGGAGGGAATGAAAAACTGTTTTTT
TRBD2,.,TRBJ2-2,TRBV5-6,CASSTAPGLAGAPGTGELFF,TGTGCCAGCAGCACAGCCCCGGGACTAGCGGGGGCACCGGGCACCGGGGAGCTGTTTTTT
.,many,TRBJ2-5,TRBV20-1,CSAGAVSPETQYF,TGCAGTGCTGGCGCGGTTAGCCCAGAGACCCAGTACTTC
.,many,TRBJ1-2,TRBV12-3/TRBV12-4,CASSSSTPLLYGYTF,TGTGCCAGCAGCTCCTCGACACCATTACTATATGGCTACACCTTC
.,many,TRBJ1-2,TRBV6-4,CASSDSGSYGYTF,TGTGCCAGCAGTGACTCAGGGTCCTATGGCTACACCTTC
TRBD2,.,TRBJ2-7,TRBV19,CASSMAGGGTDTQYF,TGTGCCAGTAGTATGGCCGGGGGGGGCACAGATACGCAGTACTTC
.,.,TRBJ1-2,TRBV5-4,CASSSKSGIINYGYAF,TGTGCCAGCAGCTCAAAATCCGGGATCATTAACTATGGCTACGCCTTC
TRBD1,.,TRBJ1-1,TRBV2,CASSLFGRGGENTEALF,TGTGCCAGCAGTTTATTCGGCAGGGGGGGGGAGAACACTGAAGCTCTCTTT
TRBD1,many,TRBJ1-6,TRBV6-1,CASQGAESPLHF,TGTGCCAGCCAGGGGGCAGAATCACCCCTCCACTTT
.,many,TRBJ1-4,TRBV2,CASSEGGGRNEKLFF,TGTGCCAGCAGTGAGGGAGGGGGGCGTAATGAAAAACTGTTTTTT
.,.,TRBJ2-3,TRBV12-3/TRBV12-4,CASTNAGLSTDTQYF,TGTGCCAGCACCAACGCGGGACTCAGCACAGATACGCAGTATTTT
TRBD1,.,TRBJ1-2,TRBV30,CAWSVQTGVGYTF,TGTGCCTGGAGTGTACAAACAGGGGTAGGCTACACCTTC
.,.,TRBJ1-2,TRBV20-1,CSAGPGGSRLASNYGYTF,TGCAGTGCTGGACCGGGAGGGTCCCGGTTGGCCTCTAACTATGGCTACACCTTC
.,few,TRBJ2-7,TRBV19,CASSMAGSVF,TGTGCCAGTAGTATGGCAGGGAGCGTCTTC
.,.,TRBJ2-2,TRBV7-6,CASSATVNTGELFF,TGTGCCAGCAGCGCGACAGTGAACACCGGGGAGCTGTTTTTT
.,.,TRBJ2-3,TRBV25-1,CASSLGRGGYTDTQYF,TGTGCCAGCAGCTTAGGACGCGGGGGCTACACAGATACGCAGTATTTT
TRBD2,once,TRBJ2-7,TRBV10-3,CAISEMAGGPGEQYF,TGTGCCATCAGTGAAATGGCGGGAGGGCCAGGTGAGCAGTACTTC
.,.,TRBJ2-3,TRBV7-2,CASSLLSPGTDTQYF,TGTGCCAGCAGCTTATTGTCGCCAGGCACAGATACGCAGTATTTT
.,.,TRBJ2-5,TRBV7-2,CASSLVETTTQYF,TGTGCCAGCAGCTTAGTTGAGACTACGACCCAGTACTTC
.,many,TRBJ2-4,TRBV19,CASSPLGGAKNIQYF,TGTGCCAGTAGTCCCCTTGGCGGAGCCAAAAACATTCAGTACTTC
.,.,TRBJ1-1,TRBV5-1,CASSHGEASEAFF,TGCGCCAGCAGTCACGGGGAGGCCTCTGAAGCTTTCTTT
.,once,TRBJ1-4,TRBV2,CASRANNEKLFF,TGTGCCAGCAGGGCAAATAATGAAAAACTGTTTTTT
.,.,TRBJ1-2,TRBV5-1,CASSLGDTPYGYTF,TGCGCCAGCAGCTTGGGAGACACCCCCTATGGCTACACCTTC
.,.,TRBJ2-7,TRBV24-1,CATYNTTVSYEQYF,TGTGCCACCTACAATACGACAGTTTCCTACGAGCAGTACTTC
.,many,TRBJ1-3,TRBV13,CASSYRAGGNTIYF,TGTGCCAGCAGCTACAGGGCCGGAGGAAACACCATATATTTT
.,many,TRBJ2-1,TRBV20-1,CSAREQIQFF,TGCAGTGCTAGAGAACAGATACAGTTCTTC
.,.,TRBJ2-2,TRBV10-3,CAIRSLPNTGELFF,TGTGCCATCAGAAGTCTACCGAACACCGGGGAGCTGTTTTTT
.,.,TRBJ1-1,TRBV20-1,CGARISSGARAQGEAFF,TGCGGTGCTAGGATCTCTAGCGGGGCGCGGGCCCAAGGTGAAGCTTTCTTT
.,many,TRBJ1-1,TRBV5-6,CASSLEGGATEAFF,TGTGCCAGCAGCTTGGAGGGGGGCGCAACTGAAGCTTTCTTT
.,.,TRBJ1-2,TRBV7-8,CASSGRANYGYTF,TGTGCCAGCAGTGGTAGGGCTAACTATGGCTACACCTTC
TRBD1,.,TRBJ2-3,TRBV19,CASSWTGDTQYF,TGTGCCAGTAGTTGGACAGGGGATACGCAGTATTTT
.,many,TRBJ1-1,TRBV12-3/TRBV12-4,CASSGGVNTEAFF,TGTGCCAGCAGTGGGGGGGTGAACACTGAAGCTTTCTTT
.,many,TRBJ2-2,TRBV7-2,CASSLELLGELFF,TGTGCCAGCAGCTTAGAGTTGCTCGGGGAGCTGTTTTTT
.,many,TRBJ2-7,TRBV9,CASSHPPLYEQYF,TGTGCCAGCAGCCACCCCCCCCTCTACGAGCAGTACTTC
.,.,TRBJ1-1,TRBV10-1,CASPTGSNTEAFF,TGCGCCAGCCCGACAGGCTCCAACACTGAAGCTTTCTTT
.,.,TRBJ1-2,TRBV20-1,CSATGDLGYTF,TGCAGTGCTACAGGGGACCTAGGCTACACCTTC
.,.,TRBJ2-5,TRBV24-1,CATSDFRGAGDTQYF,TGTGCCACCAGTGATTTCCGGGGGGCTGGAGATACGCAGTACTTC
.,.,TRBJ1-5,TRBV19,CASSLDGHQPQHF,TGTGCCAGTAGCCTCGACGGACATCAGCCCCAGCATTTT
TRBD1,.,TRBJ1-2,TRBV24-1,CATSDPITTGTYGYTF,TGTGCCACCAGTGATCCGATCACGACAGGGACATATGGCTACACCTTC
.,many,TRBJ2-7,TRBV12-5,CASGLVLSEQYF,TGTGCTAGTGGTTTGGTACTGAGCGAGCAGTACTTC